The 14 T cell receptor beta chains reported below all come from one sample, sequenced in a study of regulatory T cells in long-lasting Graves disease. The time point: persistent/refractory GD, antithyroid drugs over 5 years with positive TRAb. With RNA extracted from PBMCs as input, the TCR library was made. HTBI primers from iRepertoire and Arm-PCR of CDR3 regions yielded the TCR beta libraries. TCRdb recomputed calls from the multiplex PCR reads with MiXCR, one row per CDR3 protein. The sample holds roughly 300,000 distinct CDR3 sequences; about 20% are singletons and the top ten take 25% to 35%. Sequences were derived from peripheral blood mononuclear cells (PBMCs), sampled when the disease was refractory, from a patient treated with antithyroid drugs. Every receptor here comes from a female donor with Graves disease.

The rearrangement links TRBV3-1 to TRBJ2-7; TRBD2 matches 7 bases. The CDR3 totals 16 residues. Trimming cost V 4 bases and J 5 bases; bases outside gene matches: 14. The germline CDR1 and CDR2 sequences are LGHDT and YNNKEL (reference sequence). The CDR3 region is CASSPSREFVLHEQYF. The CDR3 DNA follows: TGTGCCAGCAGCCCCTCGCGGGAGTTTGTTTTGCACGAGCAGTACTTC.

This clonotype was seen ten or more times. As DNA, the CDR3 is TGTGCCAGCAGCCCACTGAGACGCGAGACCCAGTACTTC. Its translation: CASSPLRRETQYF. This chain connects TRBV7-9 to TRBJ2-5; D ambiguous. V was clipped by 5 bases and J by 5 bases, with 12 bases between them. CDR1 and CDR2 (germline): SEHNR, FQNEAQ (reference sequence). The CDR3 runs to 13 residues.

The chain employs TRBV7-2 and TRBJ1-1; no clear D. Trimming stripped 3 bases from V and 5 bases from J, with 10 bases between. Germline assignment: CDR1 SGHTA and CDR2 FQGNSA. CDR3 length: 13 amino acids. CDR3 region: CASSFLRETEAFF. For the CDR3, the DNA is TGTGCCAGCAGCTTTTTGAGAGAAACTGAAGCTTTCTTT.

CDR3: CASSEQPIGGRTGELFF. DNA of the CDR3: TGTGCCAGCAGTGAACAGCCGATTGGGGGCAGGACCGGGGAGCTGTTTTTT. The chain uses TRBV6-1 and TRBJ2-2, with TRBD1 as a possible D gene (6 bases). The CDR3 consists of 17 residues. The germline V and J ends were trimmed by 2 bases and 5 bases, with 18 bases remaining between them. Germline CDR1 reads MNHNS; CDR2 reads SASEGT.

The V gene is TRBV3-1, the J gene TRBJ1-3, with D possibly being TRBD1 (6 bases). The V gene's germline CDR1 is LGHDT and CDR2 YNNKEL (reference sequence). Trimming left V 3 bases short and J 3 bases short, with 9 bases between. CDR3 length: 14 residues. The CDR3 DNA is TGTGCCAGCAGCCACCGGACAGTTGGAAACACCATATATTTT. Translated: CASSHRTVGNTIYF. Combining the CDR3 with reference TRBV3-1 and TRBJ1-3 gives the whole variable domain DTAVSQTPKYLVTQMGNDKSIKCEQNLGHDTMYWYKQDSKKFLKIMFSYNNKELIINETVPNRFSPKSPDKAHLNLHINSLELGDSAVYFCASSHRTVGNTIYFGEGSWLTVV.

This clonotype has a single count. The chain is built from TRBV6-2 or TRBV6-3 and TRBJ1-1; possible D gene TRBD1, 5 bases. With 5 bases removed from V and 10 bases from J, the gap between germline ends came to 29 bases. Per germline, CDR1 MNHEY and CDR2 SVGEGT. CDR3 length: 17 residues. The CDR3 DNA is TGTGCCAGCAGTCAATGGCCTAAACGGGTGGGCAGGGAGGGAGCTTTCTTT. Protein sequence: CASSQWPKRVGREGAFF.

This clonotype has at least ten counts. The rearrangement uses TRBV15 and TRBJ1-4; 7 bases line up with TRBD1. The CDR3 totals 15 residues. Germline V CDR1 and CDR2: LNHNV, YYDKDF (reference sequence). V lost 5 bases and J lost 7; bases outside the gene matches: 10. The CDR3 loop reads CATSGGGGTGEKLFF. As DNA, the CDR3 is TGTGCCACCAGCGGCGGAGGGGGCACTGGTGAAAAACTGTTTTTT.

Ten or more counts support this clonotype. The CDR3 spells CASSPGISAKNIQYF. DNA for the CDR3: TGTGCCAGCAGTCCGGGTATTTCGGCCAAAAACATTCAGTACTTC. This chain uses TRBV28 with TRBJ2-4; D is unclear. Germline V CDR1 and CDR2: MDHEN, SYDVKM. The CDR3 runs 15 residues. The ends were cut back, 5 bases at V and 1 base at J, with 12 bases in the middle.

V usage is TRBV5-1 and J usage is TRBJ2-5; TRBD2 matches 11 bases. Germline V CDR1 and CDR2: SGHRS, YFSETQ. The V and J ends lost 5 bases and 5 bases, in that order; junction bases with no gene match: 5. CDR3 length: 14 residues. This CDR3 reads CASRLTSGEETQYF. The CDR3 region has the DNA TGCGCCAGCAGGTTGACTAGCGGGGAGGAGACCCAGTACTTC.

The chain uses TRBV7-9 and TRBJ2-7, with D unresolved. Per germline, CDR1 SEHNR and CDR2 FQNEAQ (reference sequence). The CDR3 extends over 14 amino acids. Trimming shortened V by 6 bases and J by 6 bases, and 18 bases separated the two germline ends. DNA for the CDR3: TGTGCCAGCAGTTCCGCCAAAGACTTTTTCGAGCAGTACTTC. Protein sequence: CASSSAKDFFEQYF.

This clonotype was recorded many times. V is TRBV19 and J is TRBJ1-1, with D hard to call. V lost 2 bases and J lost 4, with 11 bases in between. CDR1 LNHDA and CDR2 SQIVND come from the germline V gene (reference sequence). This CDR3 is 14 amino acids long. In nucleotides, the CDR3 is TGTGCCAGTAGTATATGGAGGGAACGCACTGAAGCTTTCTTT. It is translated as CASSIWRERTEAFF. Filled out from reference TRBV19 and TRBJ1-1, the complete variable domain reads DGGITQSPKYLFRKEGQNVTLSCEQNLNHDAMYWYRQDPGQGLRLIYYSQIVNDFQKGDIAEGYSVSREKKESFPLTVTSAQKNPTAFYLCASSIWRERTEAFFGQGTRLTVV.

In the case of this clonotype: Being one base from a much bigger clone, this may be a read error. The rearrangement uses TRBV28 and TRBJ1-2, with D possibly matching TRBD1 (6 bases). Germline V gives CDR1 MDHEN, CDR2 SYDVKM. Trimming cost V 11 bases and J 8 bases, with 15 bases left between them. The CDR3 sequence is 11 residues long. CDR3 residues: CAGLGQSGYTF. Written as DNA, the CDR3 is TGTGCCGGCCTAGGACAGTCGGGCTACACCTTC.

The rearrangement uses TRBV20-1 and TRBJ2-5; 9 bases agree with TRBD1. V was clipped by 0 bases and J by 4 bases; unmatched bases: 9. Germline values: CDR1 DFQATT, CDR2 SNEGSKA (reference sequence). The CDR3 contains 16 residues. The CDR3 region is CSARDPGQGSVETQYF. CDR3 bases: TGCAGTGCTAGAGATCCAGGACAGGGGAGCGTAGAGACCCAGTACTTC.

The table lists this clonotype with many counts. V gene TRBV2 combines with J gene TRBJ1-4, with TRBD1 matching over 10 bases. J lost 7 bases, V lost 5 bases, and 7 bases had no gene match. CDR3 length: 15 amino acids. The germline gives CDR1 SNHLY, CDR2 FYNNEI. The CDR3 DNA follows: TGTGCCAGCAGTAGCCAGGGGACAGGGGTTGAAAAACTGTTTTTT. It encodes CASSSQGTGVEKLFF. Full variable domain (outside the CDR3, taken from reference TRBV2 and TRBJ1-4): EPEVTQTPSHQVTQMGQEVILRCVPISNHLYFYWYRQILGQKVEFLVSFYNNEISEKSEIFDDQFSVERPDGSNFTLKIRSTKLEDSAMYFCASSSQGTGVEKLFFGSGTQLSVL.